This T cell receptor (beta chain) was obtained from a study of cytotoxic CD8 clonotypes in ibrutinib-treated CLL. Study-level information: Partial responses totalled about 24 and complete responses 2; after median about 67 months, approximately 15 remained remitted and approximately 12 progressed. Samples yielded averages of some 250,000 productive templates and 90,000 to 95,000 productive rearrangements. The study's findings and limits: Public clonotypes proved infrequent, and on treatment they shrank or remained steady. In comparison with age-matched healthy donors, baseline clonality was higher and tracked circulating CD8+ T-cell counts.

Here immunoSEQ multiplex PCR was the method, and the copy in TCRdb shows in-frame clones only, minus some. The table has a few hundred thousand clones, around four fifths seen once. To note about this clone: The target antigen is unknown.

The CDR3 is made up of 13 amino acids. Germline V gene sequence: CDR1 MNHNS, CDR2 SASEGT. V was cut by 5 bases and J by 3 bases, with 7 bases left in between. This chain connects TRBV6-1 to TRBJ2-2; D is unresolved. The sequenced sample was PBMCs, obtained before ibrutinib treatment. This TCR was recovered from a human donor with chronic lymphocytic leukemia. The CDR3 region has the DNA TGTGCCAGCAGTTTGGAAGACACCGGGGAGCTGTTTTTT. It translates to CASSLEDTGELFF.